These T cell receptor beta chains were read from a single sample in a study of blood T cell repertoires in COVID-19. Profiling relied on immunoSEQ multiplex PCR, and the TCRdb table lists in-frame clones only, not all of them. There are 100,000 to 150,000 clones in the sample; approximately 88% occur only once, and 7.6% lies in the top ten. Sequenced sample: peripheral blood. The source is a man in his fifties with acute or convalescent COVID-19. The CDR3 runs from the conserved cysteine through the conserved F or W. Each record gives: V gene, clone size, J gene, D gene, CDR3 protein, CDR3 DNA. A D gene is named only where the DNA matches it firmly. Clone size is stated in some rows and not others, as once, few, many or a class when expanded.

TRBV20-1	-	TRBJ2-7	-	CSVRTAYEQYF	TGCAGTGTTAGGACAGCCTACGAGCAGTACTTC
TRBV19	-	TRBJ2-5	TRBD1	CASSSLEGAAGETQYF	TGTGCCAGTAGTTCCCTTGAGGGGGCCGCCGGGGAGACCCAGTACTTC
TRBV24-1	-	TRBJ2-4	TRBD1	CATSDNRGDIQYF	TGTGCCACCAGTGACAACAGGGGAGACATTCAGTACTTC
TRBV7-9	-	TRBJ1-3	-	CASSLVSQERNTIYF	TGTGCCAGCAGCTTAGTATCTCAGGAACGAAACACCATATATTTT
TRBV11-2	-	TRBJ2-1	-	CASSLDVGQGKPEQFF	TGTGCCAGCAGCTTAGATGTAGGGCAGGGGAAGCCTGAGCAGTTCTTC
TRBV24-1	-	TRBJ1-2	-	CATSSGSDGYTF	TGTGCCACCAGTAGCGGGAGCGATGGCTACACCTTC
TRBV27	-	TRBJ1-5	TRBD1	CASRPGQGSNQPQHF	TGTGCCAGCAGGCCGGGACAGGGAAGCAATCAGCCCCAGCATTTT
TRBV5-5	-	TRBJ2-1	-	CASSPSGGNSYNEQFF	TGTGCCAGCAGCCCTTCGGGTGGCAACTCCTACAATGAGCAGTTCTTC
TRBV6-2/TRBV6-3	-	TRBJ1-5	-	CASSFSSGTSNQPQHF	TGTGCCAGCAGTTTCTCCTCCGGGACAAGCAATCAGCCCCAGCATTTT
TRBV24-1	-	TRBJ2-3	-	CATSDLREVDTQYF	TGTGCCACCAGTGATCTCCGGGAAGTAGATACGCAGTATTTT
TRBV5-1	-	TRBJ2-3	TRBD1	CASSPYLPGTGSTDTQYF	TGCGCCAGCAGCCCCTACTTACCCGGGACAGGGAGCACAGATACGCAGTATTTT
TRBV28	-	TRBJ1-5	-	CASSFRQGRRNQPQHF	TGTGCCAGCAGTTTTCGGCAGGGTCGTCGCAATCAGCCCCAGCATTTT
TRBV3-1/TRBV3-2	-	TRBJ1-3	-	CASSARVSGNTIYF	TGTGCCAGCAGCGCCAGGGTTTCTGGAAACACCATATATTTT
TRBV5-4	-	TRBJ2-5	TRBD1	CASSLDTARGETQYF	TGTGCCAGCAGCTTGGATACGGCCAGGGGGGAGACCCAGTACTTC
TRBV5-1	-	TRBJ2-3	TRBD2	CASSSGGSTSTDTQYF	TGCGCCAGCAGCTCGGGGGGATCCACTAGCACAGATACGCAGTATTTT
TRBV7-9	-	TRBJ2-1	TRBD2	CASMGLLAGDNEQFF	TGTGCCAGCATGGGTTTACTAGCGGGAGACAATGAGCAGTTCTTC
TRBV29-1	-	TRBJ2-1	TRBD1	CSVGDRGLF	TGCAGCGTTGGAGACAGGGGCCTCTTC
TRBV13	-	TRBJ1-1	-	CASSLGRSYTEAFF	TGTGCCAGCAGCTTAGGGCGGTCCTACACTGAAGCTTTCTTT
TRBV13	-	TRBJ2-5	-	CASLFRGAPETQYF	TGTGCCAGCCTATTCAGGGGGGCGCCGGAGACCCAGTACTTC
TRBV15	once	TRBJ2-7	TRBD2	CATSRGGSGRAYEQYF	TGTGCCACCAGCAGAGGGGGTAGCGGGAGGGCCTACGAGCAGTACTTC
TRBV21-1	-	TRBJ2-2	-	CASSKDRNTGELFF	TGTGCCAGCAGCAAAGACAGGAACACCGGGGAGCTGTTTTTT
TRBV30	-	TRBJ2-2	TRBD2	CAWSGLAGTGELFF	TGTGCCTGGAGTGGGCTAGCGGGCACCGGGGAGCTGTTTTTT
TRBV10-3	-	TRBJ1-1	-	CAISESGGWNTEAFF	TGTGCCATCAGTGAGTCTGGGGGGTGGAACACTGAAGCTTTCTTT
TRBV6-6	-	TRBJ2-7	-	CASSPGERATYEQYF	TGTGCCAGCAGTCCGGGGGAGCGGGCGACCTACGAGCAGTACTTC
TRBV24-1	-	TRBJ1-2	-	CATSDGWGQDGYGYTF	TGTGCCACCAGTGATGGGTGGGGCCAGGACGGCTATGGCTACACCTTC
TRBV18	-	TRBJ1-4	-	CASSPGGSNEKLFF	TGTGCCAGCTCACCAGGAGGTTCTAATGAAAAACTGTTTTTT
TRBV5-8	once	TRBJ2-3	-	CASSLEVSGGDTQYF	TGTGCCAGCAGCTTGGAGGTTTCGGGTGGAGATACGCAGTATTTT
TRBV6-5	once	TRBJ1-5	-	CASRSGTWQPQHF	TGTGCCAGCAGATCCGGGACTTGGCAGCCCCAGCATTTT
TRBV7-2	-	TRBJ2-1	-	CASSWTVYNEQFF	TGTGCCAGCAGTTGGACAGTCTACAATGAGCAGTTCTTC
TRBV11-2	-	TRBJ1-1	-	CASSATENTEAFF	TGTGCCAGCAGCGCAACAGAGAACACTGAAGCTTTCTTT
TRBV27	-	TRBJ1-2	TRBD1	CASSPDRAYGYTF	TGTGCCAGCAGCCCGGACAGGGCGTATGGCTACACCTTC
TRBV19	few	TRBJ2-3	-	CASRAASFWGDPTDTQYF	TGTGCCAGTAGGGCCGCGAGTTTTTGGGGAGACCCCACAGATACGCAGTATTTT
TRBV6-5	-	TRBJ1-1	TRBD1	CASSYGTGGTEAFF	TGTGCCAGCAGTTACGGGACAGGGGGCACTGAAGCTTTCTTT
TRBV19	-	TRBJ1-2	-	CASSPGVGARNYGYTF	TGTGCCAGTAGTCCCGGCGTGGGGGCCAGAAACTATGGCTACACCTTC
TRBV30	-	TRBJ2-3	TRBD2	CAWSGMTSGTSTDTQYF	TGTGCCTGGAGCGGGATGACTAGCGGGACTAGCACAGATACGCAGTATTTT
TRBV21-1	-	TRBJ2-2	-	CASSRRQVPGELFF	TGTGCCAGCAGCAGGAGGCAGGTGCCCGGGGAGCTGTTTTTT
TRBV24-1	-	TRBJ1-2	-	CATSDLKRSYGYTF	TGTGCCACCAGTGATTTGAAGCGGTCCTATGGCTACACCTTC
TRBV30	-	TRBJ2-7	-	CAWSGGQLYEQYF	TGTGCCTGGAGTGGAGGACAGCTCTACGAGCAGTACTTC
TRBV6-5	-	TRBJ2-1	TRBD1	CASILQGAGEQFF	TGTGCCAGCATACTACAGGGGGCGGGTGAGCAGTTCTTC
TRBV5-6	few	TRBJ1-2	TRBD1	CASSLNTGTGLSGYTF	TGTGCCAGCAGCCTCAATACCGGGACAGGCCTTAGCGGCTACACCTTC
TRBV7-2	-	TRBJ2-3	TRBD2	CASSLTSGPDTQYF	TGTGCCAGCAGCTTAACTAGCGGGCCAGATACGCAGTATTTT
TRBV7-2	-	TRBJ2-7	TRBD2	CASSSSGIYEQYF	TGTGCCAGCTCCTCCAGCGGGATCTACGAGCAGTACTTC
TRBV6-6	-	TRBJ2-7	TRBD2	CASSRKRLAGGIEQYF	TGTGCCAGCAGTCGAAAACGGCTAGCGGGAGGGATCGAGCAGTACTTC
TRBV19	-	TRBJ2-3	TRBD2	CASRAVTSDFTDTQYF	TGTGCCAGTAGGGCGGTGACTAGCGATTTCACAGATACGCAGTATTTT